This T cell receptor beta chain is from a study of T cell clonality in common variable immunodeficiency. Profiled with immunoSEQ multiplex PCR; TCRdb holds only in-frame clones, not every one. The data show about 52,000 clones, with none appearing a single time. Caucasian heritage predominated among both patients and controls. Donors gave roughly 4.5 to 9 ml heparinized peripheral whole blood. This clone was found many times. The observed sequence ends 3 residues before the CDR3 terminus, with the missing tail filled in from the germline J gene. V shed 4 bases, J shed 4 bases, and the junction held 3 bases outside the gene matches. The CDR3 extends over 13 amino acids. The germline CDR1 and CDR2 sequences are SGHNT and YYREEE (reference sequence).

The sequenced sample was peripheral blood mononuclear cells. The chain is built from TRBV5-4 and TRBJ1-2, with 8 positions matching TRBD1. This TCR came from a person aged 18 to 75 in good health. This chain's CDR3 is CASSETGGYGYTF. The DNA read from the CDR3 is TGTGCCAGCAGCGAAACAGGGGGCTATGGC.